The 19 T cell receptor beta chains below were found in one sample sequenced in a study of T-cell reconstitution after alpha-beta-depleted transplantation in children. The library targeted TCRbeta and was prepared with unique molecular identifiers. TCRdb analysed the PCR reads with MiXCR anew, one entry per CDR3 protein. Here the sample spans roughly 590,000 distinct CDR3 sequences, roughly 15% being singletons. The sequenced sample was PBMCs from the stem cell graft donor, obtained from the stem cell graft. The receptors here all came from a human donor who donated a stem cell graft to a child with acute myeloid leukemia.

This clonotype was detected only a few times. CDR3: CASSSTGTQYF. The CDR3 bases are TGTGCCAGCAGCTCGACCGGGACGCAGTATTTT. The chain employs TRBV11-1 and TRBJ2-3; no clear D. This CDR3 is built from 11 residues. Trimming pared 4 bases from V and 9 bases from J, leaving 8 bases between. The germline CDR1 and CDR2 sequences are SGHAT and FQDESV (reference sequence).

This sequence joins TRBV20-1 and TRBJ2-2; no definite D call. The CDR3 runs 13 residues. V lost 0 bases, J lost 6 bases, and 8 bases lay in between. Germline CDR1 and CDR2: DFQATT and SNEGSKA (reference sequence). The CDR3 protein is CSARDPASGELFF. The CDR3 DNA follows: TGCAGTGCTAGAGATCCGGCATCCGGGGAGCTGTTTTTT.

This clonotype was detected many times. The J gene is TRBJ2-7, the V gene TRBV20-1; 10 bases are shared with TRBD1. J lost 4 bases, V lost 6 bases, and 6 bases had no gene match. Per germline, CDR1 DFQATT and CDR2 SNEGSKA (reference sequence). The CDR3 totals 13 residues. The CDR3 DNA sequence: TGCAGTGCCCCAAGACAGGGGGCTTACGAGCAGTACTTC. Protein product: CSAPRQGAYEQYF.

This clonotype appeared many times. The chain has TRBV25-1 and TRBJ1-5, with D perhaps TRBD1 (5 bases). Germline CDR1 is MGHDK and CDR2 is SYGVNS. Trimming left V 1 base short and J 5 bases short, with 9 bases between. The CDR3 totals 14 residues. Written as DNA, the CDR3 is TGTGCCAGCAGTGAATGGGGCAGCTATCAGCCCCAGCATTTT. Encoded protein: CASSEWGSYQPQHF.

This clonotype was detected only a few times. CDR3 DNA sequence: TGTGCCAGCAGTTTGAATGATTTTAAAGATACGCAGTATTTT. It encodes CASSLNDFKDTQYF. The chain recombines TRBV12-3 or TRBV12-4 with TRBJ2-3; D call uncertain. The CDR3 has 14 residues. V was clipped by 3 bases and J by 5 bases, with 12 bases between them.

The V gene is TRBV15, the J gene TRBJ1-1, with D unclear. This CDR3 comprises 15 residues. Trimming left V 4 bases short and J 5 bases short, with 17 bases between. Per the germline V gene, CDR1 is LNHNV and CDR2 is YYDKDF (reference sequence). The DNA of the CDR3 is TGTGCCACCAGCATGGTGACCGGGAAGGAAACTGAAGCTTTCTTT. Protein product: CATSMVTGKETEAFF. The variable domain in full, with the rest retrieved from reference TRBV15 and TRBJ1-1, is DAMVIQNPRYQVTQFGKPVTLSCSQTLNHNVMYWYQQKSSQAPKLLFHYYDKDFNNEADTPDNFQSRRPNTSFCFLDIRSPGLGDTAMYLCATSMVTGKETEAFFGQGTRLTVV.

In its sample, this clonotype was seen once. The V gene is TRBV5-1, the J gene TRBJ2-4, with 8 bases identical to TRBD1. CDR3 length: 14 amino acids. CDR1 SGHRS and CDR2 YFSETQ come from the germline V gene. Trimming removed 1 base from V and 7 bases from J; junction bases left unmatched: 4. Written as DNA, the CDR3 is TGCGCCAGCAGCTTGATCGCAGGGGGCAACATTCAGTACTTC. Its protein is CASSLIAGGNIQYF.

The chain is built from TRBV25-1 and TRBJ2-4; possibly TRBD2 for D (6 bases). Per germline, CDR1 MGHDK and CDR2 SYGVNS. V shed 2 bases and J shed 2 bases, with 16 bases lying between them. CDR3 length: 17 amino acids. CDR3 amino acids: CASSEEGRRDPKNIQYF. CDR3 in DNA: TGTGCCAGCAGTGAAGAAGGTCGGAGGGACCCCAAAAACATTCAGTACTTC.

This clonotype was seen a few times. V and J are TRBV20-1 and TRBJ2-5, with TRBD2 matching over 9 bases. This CDR3 is 15 amino acids long. CDR1 is DFQATT and CDR2 is SNEGSKA in the germline V gene (reference sequence). Unmatched junction bases numbered 9, after V lost 2 bases and J lost 5 bases. This CDR3 reads CSARPQTSGRETQYF. The CDR3 DNA follows: TGCAGTGCTAGACCCCAGACTAGCGGCAGGGAGACCCAGTACTTC.

This chain links TRBV27 with TRBJ2-2; TRBD2 agrees at 8 bases. From germline, CDR1 is MNHEY and CDR2 SMNVEV (reference sequence). This CDR3 contains 16 residues. The ends lost 7 bases at V and 0 bases at J; junction bases unmatched: 7. CDR3 sequence: CASTLGSGANTGELFF. Here the CDR3 DNA reads TGTGCCAGCACTCTCGGTAGCGGGGCGAACACCGGGGAGCTGTTTTTT.

The rearrangement links TRBV15 to TRBJ2-6; D call uncertain. V lost 0 bases, J lost 0 bases, and 6 bases lay in between. The CDR3 loop spans 16 amino acids. Germline CDR1 and CDR2: LNHNV and YYDKDF (reference sequence). CDR3 bases: TGTGCCACCAGCAGAGATACAGTCTCTGGGGCCAACGTCCTGACTTTC. Protein sequence: CATSRDTVSGANVLTF. Using reference TRBV15 and TRBJ2-6 for the parts outside the CDR3, the full variable domain is DAMVIQNPRYQVTQFGKPVTLSCSQTLNHNVMYWYQQKSSQAPKLLFHYYDKDFNNEADTPDNFQSRRPNTSFCFLDIRSPGLGDTAMYLCATSRDTVSGANVLTFGAGSRLTVL.

This clonotype was observed a few times. DNA for the CDR3: TGTGCCAGCAGCTTAAACCCCGGGAGGGAGACCCAGTACTTC. Its translation: CASSLNPGRETQYF. The V call is TRBV7-2, the J call TRBJ2-5; 7 bases are a match to TRBD2. Trimming at V came to 2 bases and at J to 5 bases, leaving 5 bases not matched to a gene. Germline V CDR1 and CDR2: SGHTA, FQGNSA. The CDR3 has 14 residues. Together with reference TRBV7-2 and TRBJ2-5, the CDR3 gives the full variable domain: GAGVSQSPSNKVTEKGKDVELRCDPISGHTALYWYRQSLGQGLEFLIYFQGNSAPDKSGLPSDRFSAERTGGSVSTLTIQRTQQEDSAVYLCASSLNPGRETQYFGPGTRLLVL.

A few counts support this clonotype. The rearrangement links TRBV4-3 to TRBJ2-7; TRBD1 agrees at 7 bases. CDR3 size: 16 residues. Germline CDR1 LGHNA, CDR2 YSLEER. After removal of 0 bases from V and 2 bases from J, the junction contained 7 bases not matched to a gene. CDR3 residues: CASSQDLWDRAYEQYF. In nucleotides, the CDR3 is TGCGCCAGCAGCCAAGATTTGTGGGACAGAGCCTACGAGCAGTACTTC.

This clonotype appeared many times. This chain uses TRBV29-1 with TRBJ1-2, with D unclear. Trimming pared 4 bases from V and 4 bases from J, leaving 7 bases between. This CDR3 has 11 residues. Germline assignment: CDR1 SQVTM and CDR2 ANQGSEA. In nucleotides, the CDR3 is TGCAGCGTTGCAAGGGCCTATGGCTACACCTTC. This sequence encodes CSVARAYGYTF.

The genes are TRBV20-1 and TRBJ1-2; 7 nucleotides agree with TRBD1. The trim removed 4 bases at V and 4 bases at J, leaving 12 bases unmatched. From germline, CDR1 is DFQATT and CDR2 SNEGSKA (reference sequence). This CDR3 is 15 amino acids long. CDR3 in DNA: TGCAGTGCTACGACGACAGGGAGGTTGGGCTATGGCTACACCTTC. Encoded protein: CSATTTGRLGYGYTF.

This clonotype was observed many times. This chain joins TRBV7-2 and TRBJ2-1; the match to TRBD2 covers 11 bases. The CDR3 totals 16 residues. The V segment lost 0 bases and the J segment 8 bases; nucleotides outside the gene matches: 6. The V gene's germline CDR1 is SGHTA and CDR2 FQGNSA. Here the CDR3 DNA reads TGTGCCAGCAGCTTAGCGCTAGCGGGGGGCCGTTATGAGCAGTTCTTC. This codes for CASSLALAGGRYEQFF.

This clonotype was recorded once. A read error is possible here, since a much larger clone lies one base away. V is TRBV20-1 and J is TRBJ2-7, with a possible D match to TRBD2 (6 bases). The V end was cut by 3 bases, the J end by 4 bases, with 10 bases between. CDR1 DFQATT and CDR2 SNEGSKA come from the germline V gene (reference sequence). This CDR3 has 12 residues. The CDR3 DNA reads as TGCAGTGCTAGCATCCGGGGGTACGAGCAGTACTTC. Its translation: CSASIRGYEQYF.

The V and J genes are TRBV27 and TRBJ2-7; no clear D gene. This CDR3 is built from 13 residues. V was shortened by 3 bases and J by 8 bases, with 14 bases between the two germline ends. The germline gives CDR1 MNHEY, CDR2 SMNVEV (reference sequence). The CDR3 DNA sequence: TGTGCCAGCAGTTTTTCTACTCCAAGGAAGCAGTACTTC. Translating gives CASSFSTPRKQYF.

This clonotype was picked up many times. V is TRBV20-1 and J is TRBJ2-4, with TRBD2 as a possible D gene (5 bases). Between the trimmed V and J ends, which lost 0 bases and 3 bases, there was a span of 9 bases. The CDR3 runs 14 residues. Looked up from germline, CDR1 is DFQATT and CDR2 is SNEGSKA (reference sequence). The CDR3 protein is CSARDHGGKNIQYF. CDR3 DNA: TGCAGTGCTAGAGATCACGGAGGCAAAAACATTCAGTACTTC.